The sequence of this T cell receptor beta chain was determined in a study of cytomegalovirus exposure and HLA in healthy donors. V trimming: 3 bases; J trimming: 2 bases; junction bases outside the gene matches: 13. This CDR3 region has 19 residues. Germline lookup yields CDR1 MGHRA and CDR2 YSYEKL. 60 Vbeta and 13 Jbeta primers were used in PCR. TCRdb's table, derived via immunoSEQ multiplex PCR, lists solely in-frame clones and lacks some. Found here are under 300,000 clones, around 90% of them singletons; the top ten hold around 1.7%. The chain uses TRBV4-1 and TRBJ2-3, with TRBD2 matching 11 bases. Sequencing was carried out using PBMCs. The sequence was obtained from a girl aged 2-9 years in good health and CMV-seronegative. CDR3 protein: CASSHPPPGLAVHTDTQYF. The DNA of the CDR3 is TGCGCCAGCAGCCATCCGCCCCCGGGACTAGCGGTACACACAGATACGCAGTATTTT.